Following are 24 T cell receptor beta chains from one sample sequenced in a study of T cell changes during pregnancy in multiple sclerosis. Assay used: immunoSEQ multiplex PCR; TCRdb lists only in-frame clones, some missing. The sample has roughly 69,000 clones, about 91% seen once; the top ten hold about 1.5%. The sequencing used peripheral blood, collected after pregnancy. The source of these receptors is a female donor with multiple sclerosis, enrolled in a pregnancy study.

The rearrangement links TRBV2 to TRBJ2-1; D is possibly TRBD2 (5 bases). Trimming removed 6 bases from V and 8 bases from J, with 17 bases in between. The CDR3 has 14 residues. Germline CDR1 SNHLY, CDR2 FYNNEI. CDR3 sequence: CASSVGVIQDEQFF. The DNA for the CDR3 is TGTGCCAGCAGCGTGGGAGTCATTCAAGATGAGCAGTTCTTC.

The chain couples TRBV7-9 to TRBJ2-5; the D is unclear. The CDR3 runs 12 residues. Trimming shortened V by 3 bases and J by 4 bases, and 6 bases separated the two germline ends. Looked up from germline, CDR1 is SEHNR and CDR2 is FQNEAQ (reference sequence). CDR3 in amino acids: CASSFSGETQYF. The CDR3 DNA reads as TGTGCCAGCAGCTTTTCCGGAGAGACCCAGTACTTC.

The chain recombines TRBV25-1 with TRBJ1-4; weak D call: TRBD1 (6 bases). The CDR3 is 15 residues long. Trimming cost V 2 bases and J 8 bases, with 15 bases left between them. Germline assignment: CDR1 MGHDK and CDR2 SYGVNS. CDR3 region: CASSEPARGDEKLFF. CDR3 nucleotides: TGTGCCAGCAGTGAACCTGCCAGGGGTGACGAAAAACTGTTTTTT.

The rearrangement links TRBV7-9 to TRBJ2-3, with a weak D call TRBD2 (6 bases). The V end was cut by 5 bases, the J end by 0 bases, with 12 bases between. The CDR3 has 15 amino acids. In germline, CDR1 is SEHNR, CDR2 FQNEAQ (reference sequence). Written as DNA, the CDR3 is TGTGCCAGCAGCACCGGGACTGCTAGCACAGATACGCAGTATTTT. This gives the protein CASSTGTASTDTQYF.

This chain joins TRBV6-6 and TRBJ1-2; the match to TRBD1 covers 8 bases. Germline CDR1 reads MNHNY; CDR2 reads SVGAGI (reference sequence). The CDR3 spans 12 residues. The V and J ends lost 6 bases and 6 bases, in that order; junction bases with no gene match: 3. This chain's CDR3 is CASSLTGDGYTF. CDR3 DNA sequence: TGTGCCAGCAGCCTGACAGGGGATGGCTACACCTTC.

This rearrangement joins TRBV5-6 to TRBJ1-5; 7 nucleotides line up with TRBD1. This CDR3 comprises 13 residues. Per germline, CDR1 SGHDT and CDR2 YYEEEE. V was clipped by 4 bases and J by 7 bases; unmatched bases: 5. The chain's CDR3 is CASSGDRDQPQHF. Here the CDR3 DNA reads TGTGCCAGCAGCGGTGACAGGGACCAGCCCCAGCATTTT.

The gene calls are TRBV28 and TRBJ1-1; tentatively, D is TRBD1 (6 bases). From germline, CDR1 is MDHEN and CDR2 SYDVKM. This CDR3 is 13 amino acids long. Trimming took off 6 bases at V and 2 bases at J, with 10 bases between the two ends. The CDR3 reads CASRTGINTEAFF. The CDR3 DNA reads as TGTGCCAGCAGGACAGGTATAAACACTGAAGCTTTCTTT.

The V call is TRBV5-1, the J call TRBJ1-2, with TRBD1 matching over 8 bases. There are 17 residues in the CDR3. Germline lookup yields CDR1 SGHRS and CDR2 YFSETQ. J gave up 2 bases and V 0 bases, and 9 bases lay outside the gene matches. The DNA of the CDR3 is TGCGCCAGCAGCTTGGGCGGAACAGGGGGGGAAAACTATGGCTACACCTTC. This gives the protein CASSLGGTGGENYGYTF.

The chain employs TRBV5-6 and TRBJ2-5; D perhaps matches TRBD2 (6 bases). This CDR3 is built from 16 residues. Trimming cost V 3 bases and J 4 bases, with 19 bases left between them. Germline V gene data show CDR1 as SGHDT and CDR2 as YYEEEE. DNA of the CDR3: TGTGCCAGCAGCTATGGGGGGAGGCATGGGAGAGAGACCCAGTACTTC. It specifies CASSYGGRHGRETQYF.

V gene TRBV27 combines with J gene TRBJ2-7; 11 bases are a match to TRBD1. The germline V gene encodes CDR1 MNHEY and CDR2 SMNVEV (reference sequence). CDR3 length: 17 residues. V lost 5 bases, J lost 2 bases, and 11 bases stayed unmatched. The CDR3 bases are TGTGCCAGCAGTCCGACCTCGGGGGACAGGGGGACCTACGAGCAGTACTTC. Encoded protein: CASSPTSGDRGTYEQYF.

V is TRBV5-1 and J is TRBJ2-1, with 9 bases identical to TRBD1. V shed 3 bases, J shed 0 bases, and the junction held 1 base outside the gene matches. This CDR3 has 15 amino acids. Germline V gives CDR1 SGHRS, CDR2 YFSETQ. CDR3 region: CASSSQGASYNEQFF. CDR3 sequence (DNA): TGCGCCAGCAGCTCACAGGGGGCCTCCTACAATGAGCAGTTCTTC.

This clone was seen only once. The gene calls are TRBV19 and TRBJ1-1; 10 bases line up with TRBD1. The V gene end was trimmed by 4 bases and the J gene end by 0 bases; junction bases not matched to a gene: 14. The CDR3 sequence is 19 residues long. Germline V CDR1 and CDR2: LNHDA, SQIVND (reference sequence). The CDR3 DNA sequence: TGTGCCAGTAGTACCCCTTCTGACAGGGGGCGGTTTATGAACACTGAAGCTTTCTTT. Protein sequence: CASSTPSDRGRFMNTEAFF.

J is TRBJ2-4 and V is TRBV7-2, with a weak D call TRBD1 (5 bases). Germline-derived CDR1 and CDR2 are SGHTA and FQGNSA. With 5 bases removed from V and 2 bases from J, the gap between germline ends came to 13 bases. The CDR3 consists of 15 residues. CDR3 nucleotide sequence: TGTGCCAGCAGCAACCCGACAGTTTCCAAAAACATTCAGTACTTC. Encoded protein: CASSNPTVSKNIQYF.

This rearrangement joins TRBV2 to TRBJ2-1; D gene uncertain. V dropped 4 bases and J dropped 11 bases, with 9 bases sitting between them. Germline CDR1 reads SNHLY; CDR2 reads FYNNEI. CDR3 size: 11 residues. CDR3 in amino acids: CASSAVDKQFF. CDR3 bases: TGTGCCAGCAGTGCAGTAGACAAGCAGTTCTTC.

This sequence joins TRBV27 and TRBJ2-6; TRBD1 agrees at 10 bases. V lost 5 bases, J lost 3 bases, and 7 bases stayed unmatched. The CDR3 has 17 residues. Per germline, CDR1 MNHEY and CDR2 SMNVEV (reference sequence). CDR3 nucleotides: TGTGCCAGCAGTCCGGGACAGGGGACGGGTGGGGCCAACGTCCTGACTTTC. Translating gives CASSPGQGTGGANVLTF.

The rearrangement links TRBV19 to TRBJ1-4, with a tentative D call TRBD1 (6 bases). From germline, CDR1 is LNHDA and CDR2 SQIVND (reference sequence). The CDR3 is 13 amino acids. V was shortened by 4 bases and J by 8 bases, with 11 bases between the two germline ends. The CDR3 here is CASSTGHGEKLFF. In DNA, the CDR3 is TGTGCCAGTAGTACGGGACATGGAGAAAAACTGTTTTTT.

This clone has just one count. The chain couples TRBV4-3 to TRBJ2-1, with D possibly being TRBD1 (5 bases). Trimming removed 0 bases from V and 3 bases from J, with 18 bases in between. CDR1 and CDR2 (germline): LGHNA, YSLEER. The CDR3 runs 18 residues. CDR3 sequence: CASSQDCLGQRNYNEQFF. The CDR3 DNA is TGCGCCAGCAGCCAAGACTGCTTGGGGCAGAGGAACTACAATGAGCAGTTCTTC.

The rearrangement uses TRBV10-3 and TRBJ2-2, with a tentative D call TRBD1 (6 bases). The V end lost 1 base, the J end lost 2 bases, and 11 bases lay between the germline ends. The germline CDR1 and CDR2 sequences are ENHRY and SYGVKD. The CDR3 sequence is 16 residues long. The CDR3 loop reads CAISEFLGANTGELFF. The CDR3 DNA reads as TGTGCCATCAGTGAGTTCCTGGGGGCTAACACCGGGGAGCTGTTTTTT.

CDR3 residues: CASSLGGPARGYTF. CDR3 bases: TGTGCCAGCAGCCTGGGGGGACCCGCGAGAGGCTACACCTTC. This sequence joins TRBV6-5 and TRBJ1-2; tentative D call: TRBD1 (5 bases). Trimming removed 6 bases at V and 8 bases at J, with 19 bases between. The CDR3 loop spans 14 amino acids. Germline V gene lookup returns CDR1 MNHEY and CDR2 SVGAGI.

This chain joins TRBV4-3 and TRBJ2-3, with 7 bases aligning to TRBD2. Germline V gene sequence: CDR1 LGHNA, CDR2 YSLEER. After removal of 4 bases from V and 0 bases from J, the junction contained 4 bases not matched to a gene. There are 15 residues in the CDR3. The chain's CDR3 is CASSLSGVSTDTQYF. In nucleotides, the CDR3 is TGCGCCAGCAGCCTAAGCGGGGTCAGCACAGATACGCAGTATTTT.

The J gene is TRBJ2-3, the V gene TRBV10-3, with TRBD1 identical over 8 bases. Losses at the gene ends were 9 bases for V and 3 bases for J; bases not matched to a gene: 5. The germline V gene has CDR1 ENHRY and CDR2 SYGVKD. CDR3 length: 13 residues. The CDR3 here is CAIRGTGTDTQYF. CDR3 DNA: TGTGCCATTAGGGGGACAGGTACAGATACGCAGTATTTT.

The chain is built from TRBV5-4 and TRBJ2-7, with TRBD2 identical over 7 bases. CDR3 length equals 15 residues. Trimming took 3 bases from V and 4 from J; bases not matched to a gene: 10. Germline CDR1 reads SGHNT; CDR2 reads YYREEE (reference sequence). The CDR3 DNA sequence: TGTGCCAGCAGCTACTACTCGGGACTACCTTACGAGCAGTACTTC. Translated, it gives CASSYYSGLPYEQYF.

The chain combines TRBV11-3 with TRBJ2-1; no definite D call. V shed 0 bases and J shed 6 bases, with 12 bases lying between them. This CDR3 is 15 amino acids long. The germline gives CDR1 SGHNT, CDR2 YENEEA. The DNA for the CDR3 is TGTGCCAGCAGCTTAGATAATATCGGTGGCAATGAGCAGTTCTTC. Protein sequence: CASSLDNIGGNEQFF.

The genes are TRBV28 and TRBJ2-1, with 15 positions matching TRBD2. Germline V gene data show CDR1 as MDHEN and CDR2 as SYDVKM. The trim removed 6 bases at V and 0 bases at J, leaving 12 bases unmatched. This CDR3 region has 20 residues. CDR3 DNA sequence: TGTGCCAGCAGGACGCCCGGGACTAGCGGGAGGCTTAGCTCCTACAATGAGCAGTTCTTC. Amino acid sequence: CASRTPGTSGRLSSYNEQFF.